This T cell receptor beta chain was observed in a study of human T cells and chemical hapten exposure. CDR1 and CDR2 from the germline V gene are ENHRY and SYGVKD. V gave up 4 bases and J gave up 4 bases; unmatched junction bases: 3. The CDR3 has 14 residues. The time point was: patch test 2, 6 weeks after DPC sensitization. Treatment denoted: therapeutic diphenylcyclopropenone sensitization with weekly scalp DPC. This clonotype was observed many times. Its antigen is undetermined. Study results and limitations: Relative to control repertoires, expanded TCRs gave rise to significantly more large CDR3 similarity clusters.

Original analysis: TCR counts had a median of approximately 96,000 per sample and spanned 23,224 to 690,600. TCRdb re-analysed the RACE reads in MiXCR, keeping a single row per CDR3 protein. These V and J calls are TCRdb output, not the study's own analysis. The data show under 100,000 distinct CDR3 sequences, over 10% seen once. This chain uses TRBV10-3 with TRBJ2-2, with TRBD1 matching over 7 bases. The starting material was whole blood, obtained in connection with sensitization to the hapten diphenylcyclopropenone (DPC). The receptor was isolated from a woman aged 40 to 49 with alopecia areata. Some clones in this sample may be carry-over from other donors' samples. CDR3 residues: CAISAPGGTGELFF. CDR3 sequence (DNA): TGTGCCATCAGTGCCCCAGGGGGCACCGGGGAGCTGTTTTTT.